The 9 T cell receptor beta chains given below trace back to one sample, sequenced in a study of CD8+ T cells in alopecia areata (dated by TCRdb to 2016 to 2018). The library was built by means of the immunoSEQ multiplex PCR assay. To provide template for TCR sequencing, every sample had RNA extracted and reverse transcribed into cDNA. As stored in TCRdb, this immuneACCESS dataset retains in-frame rearrangements with V and J assigned. A fraction of the clones does not appear; measured against another copy, unresolved V genes explain less than half of the discrepancy, and the remainder lacks a known reason. This sample comprises under 75,000 clones, around 49% of them detected only once. About 18% of the sample goes to the ten largest clones. Explained via the paper, the time point label denotes: baseline before oral tofacitinib. Sequenced material: CD8+ T cells sorted from blood, taken at week 0. Receptors originate from a human donor with alopecia areata.

This clone was counted a few times. The V and J genes are TRBV7-3 and TRBJ2-1, with D perhaps given as TRBD1 or TRBD2 (5 bases each). Germline V gene sequence: CDR1 SGHTA, CDR2 FQGTGA. The CDR3 extends over 13 amino acids. V gave up 5 bases and J gave up 9 bases, with 14 bases separating them. CDR3 coding DNA: TGTGCCAGCAGCCTCCGGGGCAGCCCTGAGCAGTTCTTC. Translated: CASSLRGSPEQFF.

The chain combines TRBV4-1 with TRBJ1-2, with a possible D match to TRBD1 (5 bases). The germline V gene has CDR1 MGHRA and CDR2 YSYEKL. The CDR3 covers 17 residues. With 3 bases removed from V and 3 bases from J, the gap between germline ends came to 20 bases. CDR3 DNA: TGCGCCAGCAGCCACGTACCCGGGACCCCGAGGCACTATGGCTACACCTTC. Its protein is CASSHVPGTPRHYGYTF.

This chain joins TRBV27 and TRBJ1-2, with 8 bases aligning to TRBD1. Germline values: CDR1 MNHEY, CDR2 SMNVEV (reference sequence). V lost 4 bases, J lost 2 bases, and 15 bases stayed unmatched. There are 18 residues in the CDR3. CDR3 residues: CASSSGQGIGSLNYGYTF. In nucleotides, the CDR3 is TGTGCCAGCAGTTCCGGACAGGGAATAGGCTCCTTAAACTATGGCTACACCTTC.

The genes are TRBV9 and TRBJ2-6; D not resolved. Germline V gene sequence: CDR1 SGDLS, CDR2 YYNGEE. The CDR3 totals 16 residues. V gave up 0 bases and J gave up 4 bases, with 11 bases separating them. DNA of the CDR3: TGTGCCAGCAGCGTAGCTTCGGCCCCCGGGGCCAACGTCCTGACTTTC. Translated: CASSVASAPGANVLTF.

This rearrangement joins TRBV30 to TRBJ2-7; no definite D call. Germline assignment: CDR1 GTSNPN and CDR2 SVGIG (reference sequence). The CDR3 sequence is 12 residues long. V shed 2 bases and J shed 5 bases, with 10 bases lying between them. Here the CDR3 DNA reads TGTGCCTGGAGTTGGATGGGAAACGAGCAGTACTTC. Encoded protein: CAWSWMGNEQYF.

This clone was picked up one time. The V gene is TRBV19, the J gene TRBJ1-5; possible D gene TRBD1, 6 bases. Trimming cost V 8 bases and J 9 bases, with 23 bases left between them. CDR3 length: 15 residues. Germline values: CDR1 LNHDA, CDR2 SQIVND (reference sequence). CDR3 bases: TGTGCCAGTTCCCACAGGGAGAGGGGCATTCCGCCCCAGCATTTT. This sequence encodes CASSHRERGIPPQHF.

On this clone itself: A read error is the likely source, as a far larger clone sits one nucleotide away. In the same sample, other DNA sequences code for this CDR3. This chain links TRBV7-9 with TRBJ2-1, with 9 bases fitting TRBD2. J gave up 5 bases and V 5 bases, and 10 bases lay outside the gene matches. Germline V gene data show CDR1 as SEHNR and CDR2 as FQNEAQ (reference sequence). There are 16 residues in the CDR3. CDR3 residues: CASSQGASGTDNEQFF. The CDR3, as DNA: TGTGCCAGCAGCCAAGGGGCTAGCGGGACAGACAATGAGCAGTTCTTC. Full variable domain (outside the CDR3, taken from reference TRBV7-9 and TRBJ2-1): DTGVSQNPRHKITKRGQNVTFRCDPISEHNRLYWYRQTLGQGPEFLTYFQNEAQLEKSRLLSDRFSAERPKGSFSTLEIQRTEQGDSAMYLCASSQGASGTDNEQFFGPGTRLTVL.

J is TRBJ2-7 and V is TRBV4-1, with 7 bases that match TRBD1. The CDR3 length is 14 residues. V gave up 1 base and J gave up 3 bases; unmatched junction bases: 3. Germline CDR1 is MGHRA and CDR2 is YSYEKL. The CDR3 coding sequence is TGCGCCAGCAGCCAAGTGGCAGGGGGCTACGAGCAGTACTTC. This encodes CASSQVAGGYEQYF.

This clone was seen only a few times. The V and J genes are TRBV27 and TRBJ1-3; D gene unclear. CDR1 MNHEY and CDR2 SMNVEV come from the germline V gene (reference sequence). CDR3 length: 12 amino acids. The V gene lost 10 bases and the J gene lost 4 bases, with 11 bases spanning the gap. The CDR3 region has the DNA TGTGCCACCTCACCGGGCGGAAACACCATATATTTT. Amino acid sequence: CATSPGGNTIYF.